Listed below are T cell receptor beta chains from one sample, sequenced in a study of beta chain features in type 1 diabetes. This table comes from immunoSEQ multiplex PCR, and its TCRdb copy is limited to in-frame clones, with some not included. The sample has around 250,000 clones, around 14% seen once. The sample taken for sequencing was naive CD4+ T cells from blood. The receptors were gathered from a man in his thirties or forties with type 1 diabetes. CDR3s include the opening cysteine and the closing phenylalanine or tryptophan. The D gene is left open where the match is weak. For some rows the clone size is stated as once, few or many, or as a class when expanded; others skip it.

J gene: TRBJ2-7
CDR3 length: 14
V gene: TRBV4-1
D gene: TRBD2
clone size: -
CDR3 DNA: TGCGCCAGCAGCCGCGGACTAGACTCCAACGAGCAGTACTTC
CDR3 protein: CASSRGLDSNEQYF

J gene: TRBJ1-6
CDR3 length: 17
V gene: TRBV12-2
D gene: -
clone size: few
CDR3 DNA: TGTGCAAGTCGCTTAGCTAAAGGGAGCTCCTATAATTCACCCCTCCACTTT
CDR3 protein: CASRLAKGSSYNSPLHF

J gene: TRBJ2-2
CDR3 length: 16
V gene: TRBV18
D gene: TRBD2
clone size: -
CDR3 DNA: TGTGCCAGCTCACCACCGGGACTAGCGGACACCGGGGAGCTGTTTTTT
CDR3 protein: CASSPPGLADTGELFF

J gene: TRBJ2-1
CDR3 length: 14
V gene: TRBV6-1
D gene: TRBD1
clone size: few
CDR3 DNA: TGTGCCAGCAGCCGGGACAGGGGCGTCAGGGAGCAGTTCTTC
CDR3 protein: CASSRDRGVREQFF

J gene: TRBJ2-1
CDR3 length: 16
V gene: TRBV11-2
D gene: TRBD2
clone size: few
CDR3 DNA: TGTGCCAGCAGCCACCCCAGGACTAGCGGGAACAATGAGCAGTTCTTC
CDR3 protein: CASSHPRTSGNNEQFF

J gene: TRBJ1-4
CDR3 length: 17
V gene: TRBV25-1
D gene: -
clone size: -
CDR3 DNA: TGTGCCAGCAGTGAAGAGGGACTGGGATCAACTAATGAAAAACTGTTTTTT
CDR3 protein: CASSEEGLGSTNEKLFF

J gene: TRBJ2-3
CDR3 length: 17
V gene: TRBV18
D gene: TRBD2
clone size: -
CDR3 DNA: TGTGCCAGCTCACCACCGTCTAGCGGGAGGGCCTCAGATACGCAGTATTTT
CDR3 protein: CASSPPSSGRASDTQYF

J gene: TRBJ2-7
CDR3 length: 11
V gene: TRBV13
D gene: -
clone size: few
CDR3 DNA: TGTGCCAGCAGCCTGACGGGAGAGCAGTACTTC
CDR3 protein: CASSLTGEQYF

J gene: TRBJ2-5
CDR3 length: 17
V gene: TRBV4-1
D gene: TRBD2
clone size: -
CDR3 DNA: TGCGCCAGCAGCCAAGCCTCCGGGACTATAATCCAAATGGCCCAGTACTTC
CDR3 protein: CASSQASGTIIQMAQYF

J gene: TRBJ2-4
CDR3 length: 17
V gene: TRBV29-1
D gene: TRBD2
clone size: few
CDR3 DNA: TGCAGCGTTGGACTAGCGGGAGAGGGGGCGGCCAAAAACATTCAGTACTTC
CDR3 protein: CSVGLAGEGAAKNIQYF

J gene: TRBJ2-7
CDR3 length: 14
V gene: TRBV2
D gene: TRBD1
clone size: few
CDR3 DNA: TGTGCCAGCAGTAGGGGACAGGAATTTTACGAGCAGTACTTC
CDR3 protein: CASSRGQEFYEQYF

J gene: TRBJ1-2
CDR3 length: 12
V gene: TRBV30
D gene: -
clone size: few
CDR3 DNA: TGTGCCTGGAGTTTAATCGGCTATGGCTACACCTTC
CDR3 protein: CAWSLIGYGYTF

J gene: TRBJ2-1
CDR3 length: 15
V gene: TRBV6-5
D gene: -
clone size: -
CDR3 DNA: TGTGCCAGCAGCCCATCCCCCTATCTCGGGAATGAGCAGTTCTTC
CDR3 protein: CASSPSPYLGNEQFF

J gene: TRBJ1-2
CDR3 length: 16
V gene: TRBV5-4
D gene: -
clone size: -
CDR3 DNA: TGTGCCAGCAGCTTGGTCCAGGGAAGTAGTAACTATGGCTACACCTTC
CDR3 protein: CASSLVQGSSNYGYTF

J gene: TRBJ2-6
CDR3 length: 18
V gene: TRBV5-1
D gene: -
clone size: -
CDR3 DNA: TGCGCCAGCAGCCCAGACAGTAGTCTTAGCTCTGGGGCCAACGTCCTGACTTTC
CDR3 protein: CASSPDSSLSSGANVLTF

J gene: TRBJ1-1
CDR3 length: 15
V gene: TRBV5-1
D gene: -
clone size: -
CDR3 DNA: TGCGCCAGCAGCTTTGGGGCAGACGTTGGCACTGAAGCTTTCTTT
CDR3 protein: CASSFGADVGTEAFF

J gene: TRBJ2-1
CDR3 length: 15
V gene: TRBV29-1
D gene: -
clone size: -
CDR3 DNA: TGCAGCGTTAGGGGGGGTAAACGCTCCTACAATGAGCAGTTCTTC
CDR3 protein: CSVRGGKRSYNEQFF

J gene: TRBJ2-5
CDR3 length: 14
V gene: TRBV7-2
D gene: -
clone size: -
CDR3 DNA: TGTGCCAGCAGCGAAGGGGGGGGCCAAGAGACCCAGTACTTC
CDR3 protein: CASSEGGGQETQYF

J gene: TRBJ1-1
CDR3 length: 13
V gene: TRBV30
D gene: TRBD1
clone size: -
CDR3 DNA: TGTGCCTGGAGTACCCAGGGGGACACTGAAGCTTTCTTT
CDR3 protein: CAWSTQGDTEAFF

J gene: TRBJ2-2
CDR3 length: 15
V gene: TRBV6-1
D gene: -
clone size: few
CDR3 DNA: TGTGCCAGCAGTCGACAGCCCTCGAACACCGGGGAGCTGTTTTTT
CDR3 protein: CASSRQPSNTGELFF

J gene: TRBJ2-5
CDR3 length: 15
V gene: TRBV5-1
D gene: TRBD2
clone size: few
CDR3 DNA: TGCGCCAGCAGCTTGGAGCGGGGGGCTGGAGAGACCCAGTACTTC
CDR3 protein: CASSLERGAGETQYF

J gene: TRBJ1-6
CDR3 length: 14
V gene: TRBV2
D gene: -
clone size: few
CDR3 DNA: TGTGCCACTGTTGGAGGGAAGGGGATTTCACCCCTCCACTTT
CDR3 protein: CATVGGKGISPLHF

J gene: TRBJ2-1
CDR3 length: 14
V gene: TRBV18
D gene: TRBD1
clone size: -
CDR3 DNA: TGTGCCAGCTCACCGGACAGGGAGTACAATGAGCAGTTCTTC
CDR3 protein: CASSPDREYNEQFF

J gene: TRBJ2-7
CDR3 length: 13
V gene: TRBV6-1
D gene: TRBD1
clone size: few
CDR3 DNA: TGTGCCAGCTTGATTACAGGGGGCTACGAGCAGTACTTC
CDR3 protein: CASLITGGYEQYF

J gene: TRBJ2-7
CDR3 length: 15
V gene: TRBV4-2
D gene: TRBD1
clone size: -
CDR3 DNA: TGTGCCAGCAGCCAAGAAGGGGACAGGGGATTGGAGCAGTACTTC
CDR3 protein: CASSQEGDRGLEQYF